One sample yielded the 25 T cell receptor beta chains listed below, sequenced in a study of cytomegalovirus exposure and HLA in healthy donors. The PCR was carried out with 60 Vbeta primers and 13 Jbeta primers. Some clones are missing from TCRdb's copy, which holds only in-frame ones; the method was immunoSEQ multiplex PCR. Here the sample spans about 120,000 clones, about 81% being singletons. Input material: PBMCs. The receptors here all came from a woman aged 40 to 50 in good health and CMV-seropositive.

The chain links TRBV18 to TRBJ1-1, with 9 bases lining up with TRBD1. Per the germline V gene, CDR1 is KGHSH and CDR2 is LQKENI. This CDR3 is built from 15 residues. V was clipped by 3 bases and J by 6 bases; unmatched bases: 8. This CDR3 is CASSPNAGQGPEAFF. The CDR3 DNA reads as TGTGCCAGCTCACCGAACGCGGGACAGGGCCCTGAAGCTTTCTTT.

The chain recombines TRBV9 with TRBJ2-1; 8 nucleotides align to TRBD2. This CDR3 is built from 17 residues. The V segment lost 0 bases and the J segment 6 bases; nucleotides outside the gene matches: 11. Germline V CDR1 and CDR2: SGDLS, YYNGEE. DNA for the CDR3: TGTGCCAGCAGCGTAGCTACCCGGAGCGGGAGTGCCAATGAGCAGTTCTTC. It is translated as CASSVATRSGSANEQFF.

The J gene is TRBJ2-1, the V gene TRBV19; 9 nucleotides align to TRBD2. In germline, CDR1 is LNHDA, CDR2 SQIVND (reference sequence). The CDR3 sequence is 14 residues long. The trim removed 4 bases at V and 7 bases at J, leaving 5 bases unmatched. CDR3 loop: CASSSGGALNEQFF. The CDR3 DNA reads TGTGCCAGTAGTAGCGGGGGGGCATTAAATGAGCAGTTCTTC. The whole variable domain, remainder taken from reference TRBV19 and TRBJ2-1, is DGGITQSPKYLFRKEGQNVTLSCEQNLNHDAMYWYRQDPGQGLRLIYYSQIVNDFQKGDIAEGYSVSREKKESFPLTVTSAQKNPTAFYLCASSSGGALNEQFFGPGTRLTVL.

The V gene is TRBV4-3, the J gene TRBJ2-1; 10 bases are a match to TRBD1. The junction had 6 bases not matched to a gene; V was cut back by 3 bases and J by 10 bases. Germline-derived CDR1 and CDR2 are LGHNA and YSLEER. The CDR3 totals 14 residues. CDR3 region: CASSQGQGSYEQFF. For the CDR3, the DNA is TGCGCCAGCAGCCAGGGACAGGGGTCATACGAGCAGTTCTTC.

CDR3 bases: TGTGCCAGCAGCGTAGGACAGGGGAGGGAGACCCAGTACTTC. Protein sequence: CASSVGQGRETQYF. The chain combines TRBV9 with TRBJ2-5; 8 bases align to TRBD1. This CDR3 is 14 amino acids long. V shed 0 bases and J 5 bases; nucleotides not matched to a gene: 3. Looked up from germline, CDR1 is SGDLS and CDR2 is YYNGEE.

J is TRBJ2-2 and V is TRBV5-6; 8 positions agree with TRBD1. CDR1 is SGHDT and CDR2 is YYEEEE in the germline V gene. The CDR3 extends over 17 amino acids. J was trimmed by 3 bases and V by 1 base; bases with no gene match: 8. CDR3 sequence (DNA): TGTGCCAGCAGCTTGATTTTTCGGACAGGGCACACCGGGGAGCTGTTTTTT. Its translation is CASSLIFRTGHTGELFF.

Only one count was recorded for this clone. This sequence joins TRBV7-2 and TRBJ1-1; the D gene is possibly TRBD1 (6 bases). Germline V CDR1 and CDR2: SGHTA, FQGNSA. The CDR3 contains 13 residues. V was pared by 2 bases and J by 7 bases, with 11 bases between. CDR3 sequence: CASSLWTDREAFF. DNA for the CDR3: TGTGCCAGCAGCTTATGGACAGACCGTGAAGCTTTCTTT.

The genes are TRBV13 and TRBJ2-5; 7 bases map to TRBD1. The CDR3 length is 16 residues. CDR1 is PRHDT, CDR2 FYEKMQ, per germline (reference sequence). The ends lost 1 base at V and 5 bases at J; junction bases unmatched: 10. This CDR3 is CASSLDGTDIGETQYF. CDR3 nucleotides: TGTGCCAGCAGCTTAGACGGGACAGACATTGGGGAGACCCAGTACTTC.

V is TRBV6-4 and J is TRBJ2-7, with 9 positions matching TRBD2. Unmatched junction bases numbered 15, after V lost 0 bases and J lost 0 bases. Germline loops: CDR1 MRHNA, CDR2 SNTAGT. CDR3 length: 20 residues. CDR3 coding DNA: TGTGCCAGCAGTGACTCGATGCGTCGACTAGCGGATACAAACTCCTACGAGCAGTACTTC. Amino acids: CASSDSMRRLADTNSYEQYF.

The DNA of the CDR3 is TGTGCCAGCAGCTTAGAGTCTCGGCAGGGCGAGCAGTACTTC. Translated, it gives CASSLESRQGEQYF. The chain links TRBV7-2 to TRBJ2-7, with a tentative D call TRBD1 (5 bases). The ends were cut back, 1 base at V and 6 bases at J, with 13 bases in the middle. Germline V gene sequence: CDR1 SGHTA, CDR2 FQGNSA. The CDR3 loop spans 14 amino acids.

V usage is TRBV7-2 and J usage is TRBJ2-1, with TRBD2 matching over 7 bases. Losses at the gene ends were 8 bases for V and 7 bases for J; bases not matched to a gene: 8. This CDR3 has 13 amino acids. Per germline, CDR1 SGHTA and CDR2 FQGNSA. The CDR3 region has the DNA TGTGCCAGCGGACAAGTTAGCGGGAATGAGCAGTTCTTC. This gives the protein CASGQVSGNEQFF.

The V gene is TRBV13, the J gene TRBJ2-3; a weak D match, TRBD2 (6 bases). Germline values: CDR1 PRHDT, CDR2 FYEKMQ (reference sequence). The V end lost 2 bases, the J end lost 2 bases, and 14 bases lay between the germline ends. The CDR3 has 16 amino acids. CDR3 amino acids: CASSLRPGLHTDTQYF. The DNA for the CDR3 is TGTGCCAGCAGCTTACGACCGGGACTCCACACAGATACGCAGTATTTT.

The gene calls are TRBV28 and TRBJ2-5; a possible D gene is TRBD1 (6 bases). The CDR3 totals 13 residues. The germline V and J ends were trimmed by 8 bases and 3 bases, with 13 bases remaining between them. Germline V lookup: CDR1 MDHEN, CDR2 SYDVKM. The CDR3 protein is CASVPYREETQYF. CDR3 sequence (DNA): TGTGCCAGCGTGCCATACAGGGAAGAGACCCAGTACTTC.

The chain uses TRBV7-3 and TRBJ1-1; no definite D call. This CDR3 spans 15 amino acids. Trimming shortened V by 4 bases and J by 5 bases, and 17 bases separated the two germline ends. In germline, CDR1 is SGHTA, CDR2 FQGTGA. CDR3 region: CASSSAVSRGTEAFF. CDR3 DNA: TGTGCCAGCAGCTCAGCCGTCTCCAGAGGGACTGAAGCTTTCTTT.

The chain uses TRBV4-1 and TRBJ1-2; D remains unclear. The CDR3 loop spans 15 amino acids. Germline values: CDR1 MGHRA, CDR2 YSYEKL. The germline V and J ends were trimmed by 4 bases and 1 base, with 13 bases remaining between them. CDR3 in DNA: TGCGCCAGCAGCCTCAGTCAGACTGTTAACTATGGCTACACCTTC. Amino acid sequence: CASSLSQTVNYGYTF.

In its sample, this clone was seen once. The CDR3 nucleotides read TGTGCCAGTAAACTAGCGGAGTACACCGGGGAGCTGTTTTTT. Protein sequence: CASKLAEYTGELFF. The V call is TRBV19, the J call TRBJ2-2; TRBD2 matches 8 bases. This CDR3 is built from 14 residues. V lost 7 bases, J lost 3 bases, and 4 bases stayed unmatched. The germline V gene encodes CDR1 LNHDA and CDR2 SQIVND (reference sequence).

The CDR3 nucleotides read TGTGCCAGCAGTGAACTTCCCCAGGTAGTGAGCTCCTACAATGAGCAGTTCTTC. This gives the protein CASSELPQVVSSYNEQFF. The chain recombines TRBV6-1 with TRBJ2-1; D not resolved. The CDR3 spans 18 residues. Per the germline V gene, CDR1 is MNHNS and CDR2 is SASEGT. The V gene lost 2 bases and the J gene lost 0 bases, with 17 bases spanning the gap.

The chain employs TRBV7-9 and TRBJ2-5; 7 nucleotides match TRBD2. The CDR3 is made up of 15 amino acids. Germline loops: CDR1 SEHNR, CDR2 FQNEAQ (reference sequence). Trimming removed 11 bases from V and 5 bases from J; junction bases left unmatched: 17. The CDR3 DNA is TGTGCCGGAGTGGCTAGCGGAGCCCGGGCGGAGACCCAGTACTTC. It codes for CAGVASGARAETQYF.

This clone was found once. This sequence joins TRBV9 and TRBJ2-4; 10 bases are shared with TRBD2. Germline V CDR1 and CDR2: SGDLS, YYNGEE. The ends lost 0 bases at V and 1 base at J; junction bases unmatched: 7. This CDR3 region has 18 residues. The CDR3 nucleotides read TGTGCCAGCAGCGTAGGGCTAGCGGGAGACGGGGCCAAAAACATTCAGTACTTC. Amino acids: CASSVGLAGDGAKNIQYF.

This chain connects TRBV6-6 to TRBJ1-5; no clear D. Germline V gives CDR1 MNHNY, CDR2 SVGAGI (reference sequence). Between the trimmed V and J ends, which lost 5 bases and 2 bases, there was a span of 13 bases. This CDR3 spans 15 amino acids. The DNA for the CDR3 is TGTGCCAGCAGTAAGGTTGGGCCGGGCAATCAGCCCCAGCATTTT. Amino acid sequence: CASSKVGPGNQPQHF.

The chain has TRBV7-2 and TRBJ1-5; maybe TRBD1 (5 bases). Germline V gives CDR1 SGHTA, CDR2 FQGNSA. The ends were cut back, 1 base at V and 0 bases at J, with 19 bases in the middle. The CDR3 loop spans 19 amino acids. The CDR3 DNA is TGTGCCAGCAGCTTAGGGACCATGACAGCTCACTATAGCAATCAGCCCCAGCATTTT. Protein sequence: CASSLGTMTAHYSNQPQHF.

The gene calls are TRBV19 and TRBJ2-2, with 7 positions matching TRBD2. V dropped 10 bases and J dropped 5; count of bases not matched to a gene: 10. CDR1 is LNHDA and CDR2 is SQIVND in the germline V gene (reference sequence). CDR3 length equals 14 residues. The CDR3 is CATTGGGRTGELFF. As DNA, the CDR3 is TGTGCCACTACTGGCGGGGGTAGAACCGGGGAGCTGTTTTTT.

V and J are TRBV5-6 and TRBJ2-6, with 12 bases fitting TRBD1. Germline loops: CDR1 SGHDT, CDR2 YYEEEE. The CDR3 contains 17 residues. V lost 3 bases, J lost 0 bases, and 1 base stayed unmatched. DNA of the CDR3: TGTGCCAGCAGCTGGGACAGGGGGCGCTCTGGGGCCAACGTCCTGACTTTC. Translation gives CASSWDRGRSGANVLTF.

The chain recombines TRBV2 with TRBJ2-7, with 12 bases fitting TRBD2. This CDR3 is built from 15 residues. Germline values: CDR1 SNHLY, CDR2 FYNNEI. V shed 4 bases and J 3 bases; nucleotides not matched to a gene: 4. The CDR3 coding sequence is TGTGCCAGCAGTGGGTCTAGCGGGGGGGGCTACGAGCAGTACTTC. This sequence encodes CASSGSSGGGYEQYF.

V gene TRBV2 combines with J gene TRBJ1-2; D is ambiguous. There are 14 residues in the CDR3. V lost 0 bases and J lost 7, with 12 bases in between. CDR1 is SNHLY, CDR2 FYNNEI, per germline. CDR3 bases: TGTGCCAGCAGTGAAGCGCTTCGGGGAACTGGCTACACCTTC. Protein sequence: CASSEALRGTGYTF.